The rows below give T cell receptor beta chains drawn from one sample of a study of vaccination effects on CD4 cells after COVID-19. No cognate antigen is known for these TCRs. Here immunoSEQ multiplex PCR was the method, and the copy in TCRdb shows in-frame clones only, minus some. The sample consists of around 63,000 clones, roughly 75% of them appearing once. The sample here was CD4+ T cells from PBMCs cultured with HCoV-OC43 spike peptides, taken before COVID-19 vaccination. The receptors shown here come from a human donor who received a COVID-19 vaccine. The CDR3 runs from the conserved cysteine through the conserved F or W. The D gene is left open where the match is weak. Some rows mark clone size as missing; the rest say once, few, many or name a class of expanded clone.

clone size: -; D gene: -; V gene: TRBV30; J gene: TRBJ2-3; CDR3 protein: CAWSVLQVLDTQYF; CDR3 DNA: TGTGCCTGGAGTGTACTCCAGGTTTTGGATACGCAGTATTTT
clone size: -; D gene: -; V gene: TRBV5-6; J gene: TRBJ1-6; CDR3 protein: CASSSRGGNSPLHF; CDR3 DNA: TGTGCCAGCAGCTCAAGGGGGGGTAATTCACCCCTCCACTTT
clone size: once; D gene: -; V gene: TRBV5-1; J gene: TRBJ2-3; CDR3 protein: CASSLDLSLTDTQYF; CDR3 DNA: TGCGCCAGCAGCTTGGATCTCTCTCTCACAGATACGCAGTATTTT
clone size: -; D gene: -; V gene: TRBV7-3; J gene: TRBJ1-5; CDR3 protein: CASSLTINQPQHF; CDR3 DNA: TGTGCCAGCAGCTTAACGATCAATCAGCCCCAGCATTTT
clone size: -; D gene: -; V gene: TRBV28; J gene: TRBJ1-1; CDR3 protein: CASREGTGKTFF; CDR3 DNA: TGTGCCAGCAGAGAAGGGACGGGGAAAACTTTCTTT
clone size: few; D gene: -; V gene: TRBV9; J gene: TRBJ1-5; CDR3 protein: CASSVGGLGQPQHF; CDR3 DNA: TGTGCCAGCAGCGTAGGCGGGCTGGGTCAGCCCCAGCATTTT
clone size: -; D gene: -; V gene: TRBV2; J gene: TRBJ1-2; CDR3 protein: CASRLTGNYGYTF; CDR3 DNA: TGTGCCAGCAGATTGACAGGAAACTATGGCTACACCTTC
clone size: -; D gene: -; V gene: TRBV10-1; J gene: TRBJ1-1; CDR3 protein: CASSDNGRRTEAFF; CDR3 DNA: TGCGCCAGCAGTGATAATGGGAGGCGCACTGAAGCTTTCTTT
clone size: once; D gene: -; V gene: TRBV5-1; J gene: TRBJ1-6; CDR3 protein: CASSPHTSGFSSPLHF; CDR3 DNA: TGCGCCAGCAGCCCGCACACTTCAGGTTTTTCTTCACCCCTCCACTTT
clone size: -; D gene: -; V gene: TRBV7-3; J gene: TRBJ2-3; CDR3 protein: CASSPTTLGSTDTQYF; CDR3 DNA: TGTGCCAGCAGTCCAACCACCCTGGGGAGCACAGATACGCAGTATTTT
clone size: -; D gene: TRBD1; V gene: TRBV7-3; J gene: TRBJ2-5; CDR3 protein: CASSRTGGRETQYF; CDR3 DNA: TGTGCCAGCAGCCGGACAGGGGGCAGGGAGACCCAGTACTTC
clone size: -; D gene: -; V gene: TRBV5-1; J gene: TRBJ1-1; CDR3 protein: CASRRTGTTNTEAFF; CDR3 DNA: TGCGCCAGCCGCCGGACGGGGACTACGAACACTGAAGCTTTCTTT
clone size: few; D gene: -; V gene: TRBV15; J gene: TRBJ1-1; CDR3 protein: CATSRGTLMNTEAFF; CDR3 DNA: TGTGCCACCAGCAGAGGGACGCTGATGAACACTGAAGCTTTCTTT
clone size: -; D gene: -; V gene: TRBV7-3; J gene: TRBJ2-2; CDR3 protein: CASSRLSNTGELFF; CDR3 DNA: TGTGCCAGCAGCCGACTGTCGAACACCGGGGAGCTGTTTTTT
clone size: -; D gene: -; V gene: TRBV5-1; J gene: TRBJ1-1; CDR3 protein: CASSLTVNTEAFF; CDR3 DNA: TGCGCCAGCAGCTTGACAGTGAACACTGAAGCTTTCTTT
clone size: few; D gene: -; V gene: TRBV18; J gene: TRBJ1-3; CDR3 protein: CASSFSLQNAGNTIYF; CDR3 DNA: TGTGCCAGCTCCTTCTCATTGCAGAACGCTGGAAACACCATATATTTT
clone size: -; D gene: TRBD1; V gene: TRBV7-9; J gene: TRBJ1-3; CDR3 protein: CASSPYSTGAGNTIYF; CDR3 DNA: TGTGCCAGCAGCCCTTACTCGACAGGGGCGGGAAACACCATATATTTT
clone size: few; D gene: TRBD1; V gene: TRBV5-1; J gene: TRBJ2-2; CDR3 protein: CASSSGQGDTGELFF; CDR3 DNA: TGCGCCAGCAGCTCCGGACAGGGGGACACCGGGGAGCTGTTTTTT
clone size: few; D gene: TRBD1; V gene: TRBV6-2/TRBV6-3; J gene: TRBJ2-4; CDR3 protein: CASSRDRLAKNIQYF; CDR3 DNA: TGTGCCAGCAGTCGGGACAGACTAGCCAAAAACATTCAGTACTTC
clone size: -; D gene: TRBD1; V gene: TRBV14; J gene: TRBJ1-2; CDR3 protein: CASSQVRGQAIGYTF; CDR3 DNA: TGTGCCAGCAGCCAAGTACGGGGACAGGCGATCGGCTACACCTTC
clone size: -; D gene: -; V gene: TRBV2; J gene: TRBJ1-2; CDR3 protein: CASSGGRDNSDGYTF; CDR3 DNA: TGTGCCAGCAGTGGGGGCAGGGATAATTCAGATGGCTACACCTTC
clone size: -; D gene: TRBD1; V gene: TRBV24-1; J gene: TRBJ2-3; CDR3 protein: CATSDTGQGALTDTQYF; CDR3 DNA: TGTGCCACCAGTGATACCGGACAGGGGGCATTGACAGATACGCAGTATTTT
clone size: -; D gene: -; V gene: TRBV28; J gene: TRBJ1-2; CDR3 protein: CASSSTGSNYGYTF; CDR3 DNA: TGTGCCAGCAGTTCTACGGGGTCTAACTATGGCTACACCTTC
clone size: -; D gene: TRBD1; V gene: TRBV6-4; J gene: TRBJ2-2; CDR3 protein: CASRGQGATTGELFF; CDR3 DNA: TGTGCCAGCAGAGGACAGGGGGCAACCACCGGGGAGCTGTTTTTT
clone size: -; D gene: -; V gene: TRBV19; J gene: TRBJ1-4; CDR3 protein: CASSSGAATNEKLFF; CDR3 DNA: TGTGCCAGTAGTTCAGGGGCTGCAACTAATGAAAAACTGTTTTTT
clone size: -; D gene: TRBD1; V gene: TRBV20-1; J gene: TRBJ2-1; CDR3 protein: CSASRGQGLGKEQFF; CDR3 DNA: TGCAGTGCTAGTAGGGGACAGGGATTGGGAAAGGAGCAGTTCTTC
clone size: -; D gene: -; V gene: TRBV6-5; J gene: TRBJ1-1; CDR3 protein: CASSYPDNTEAFF; CDR3 DNA: TGTGCCAGCAGCTACCCGGATAACACTGAAGCTTTCTTT
clone size: -; D gene: -; V gene: TRBV6-5; J gene: TRBJ1-2; CDR3 protein: CASSPTHGYGYTF; CDR3 DNA: TGTGCCAGCAGTCCCACTCATGGGTATGGCTACACCTTC
clone size: -; D gene: -; V gene: TRBV24-1; J gene: TRBJ2-5; CDR3 protein: CATGSKRSSETQYF; CDR3 DNA: TGTGCCACCGGGTCGAAGCGGTCGTCGGAGACCCAGTACTTC
clone size: -; D gene: -; V gene: TRBV5-1; J gene: TRBJ1-2; CDR3 protein: CASSFGDRGSYGYTF; CDR3 DNA: TGCGCCAGCAGCTTCGGTGATAGGGGATCCTATGGCTACACCTTC
clone size: once; D gene: -; V gene: TRBV6-5; J gene: TRBJ1-4; CDR3 protein: CASSRDSNEKLFF; CDR3 DNA: TGTGCCAGCAGCCGCGACAGTAATGAAAAACTGTTTTTT
clone size: once; D gene: -; V gene: TRBV18; J gene: TRBJ2-3; CDR3 protein: CASSPSDTQYF; CDR3 DNA: TGTGCCAGCTCCCCTTCAGATACGCAGTATTTT
clone size: -; D gene: -; V gene: TRBV7-8; J gene: TRBJ1-5; CDR3 protein: CASSPLPGTLGSNQPQHF; CDR3 DNA: TGTGCCAGCAGCCCCCTCCCCGGGACACTTGGGAGCAATCAGCCCCAGCATTTT
clone size: -; D gene: -; V gene: TRBV19; J gene: TRBJ2-3; CDR3 protein: CASSSWTVVDTQYF; CDR3 DNA: TGTGCCAGTAGTTCCTGGACAGTTGTAGATACGCAGTATTTT
clone size: -; D gene: -; V gene: TRBV19; J gene: TRBJ1-4; CDR3 protein: CASSIISGARNEKLFF; CDR3 DNA: TGTGCCAGTAGTATAATATCTGGGGCTCGGAATGAAAAACTGTTTTTT
clone size: -; D gene: TRBD1; V gene: TRBV18; J gene: TRBJ1-5; CDR3 protein: CASAGQNNQPQHF; CDR3 DNA: TGTGCCAGCGCGGGACAGAACAATCAGCCCCAGCATTTT
clone size: -; D gene: -; V gene: TRBV2; J gene: TRBJ1-3; CDR3 protein: CASSPRSATSGNTIYF; CDR3 DNA: TGTGCCAGCAGTCCCCGTTCAGCCACCTCTGGAAACACCATATATTTT
clone size: -; D gene: TRBD1; V gene: TRBV12-5; J gene: TRBJ1-5; CDR3 protein: CASGPPTGGDQPQHF; CDR3 DNA: TGTGCTAGTGGCCCACCGACAGGGGGCGACCAGCCCCAGCATTTT
clone size: -; D gene: -; V gene: TRBV2; J gene: TRBJ2-5; CDR3 protein: CASSEATYQETQYF; CDR3 DNA: TGTGCCAGCAGTGAGGCCACGTACCAAGAGACCCAGTACTTC
clone size: -; D gene: -; V gene: TRBV14; J gene: TRBJ1-2; CDR3 protein: CASSHTPGLFRAYGYTF; CDR3 DNA: TGTGCCAGCAGCCACACCCCCGGTCTCTTTAGGGCCTATGGCTACACCTTC